Following are 29 T cell receptor beta chains from one sample sequenced in a study of cytotoxic CD8 clonotypes in ibrutinib-treated CLL. Data came from immunoSEQ multiplex PCR; TCRdb stores just in-frame clones and leaves some out. The sample lists 95,000 to 100,000 clones, around four fifths occurring once. The input for sequencing was PBMCs, taken after 12 months of ibrutinib treatment. The source of these receptors is a human donor with chronic lymphocytic leukemia.

This clone was seen more than once but under ten times. The chain combines TRBV4-1 with TRBJ2-7; the match to TRBD1 covers 8 bases. V gave up 2 bases and J gave up 1 base; unmatched junction bases: 7. CDR3 length: 16 amino acids. CDR1 is MGHRA, CDR2 YSYEKL, per germline. CDR3 residues: CASSQNQGDRSYEQYF. The CDR3 DNA reads TGCGCCAGCAGCCAAAATCAAGGGGACAGGTCCTACGAGCAGTACTTC.

The chain carries TRBV11-3 and TRBJ2-5, with 13 nucleotides matching TRBD2. The junction had 6 bases not matched to a gene; V was cut back by 4 bases and J by 10 bases. The CDR3 covers 14 residues. CDR1 is SGHNT, CDR2 YENEEA, per germline. CDR3 sequence: CASSSGLAGNVQYF. CDR3 sequence (DNA): TGTGCCAGCAGCTCGGGACTAGCGGGGAACGTCCAGTACTTC.

The V and J genes are TRBV4-2 and TRBJ1-5; D unresolved. Germline loops: CDR1 LGHNA, CDR2 YNFKEQ. This CDR3 is built from 13 residues. Deletions cut 0 bases from V and 4 bases from J, with 4 bases between. CDR3 nucleotides: TGTGCCAGCAGCCAAGATAGGAATCAGCCCCAGCATTTT. As protein: CASSQDRNQPQHF.

This clone appeared a few times. V is TRBV6-6 and J is TRBJ2-3; 7 bases align to TRBD1. Unmatched junction bases numbered 6, after V lost 10 bases and J lost 2 bases. There are 13 residues in the CDR3. The germline V gene encodes CDR1 MNHNY and CDR2 SVGAGI (reference sequence). This CDR3 is CATNRGSTDTQYF. The DNA for the CDR3 is TGTGCCACCAACAGGGGATCCACAGATACGCAGTATTTT.

The chain is built from TRBV9 and TRBJ1-2, with a possible D match to TRBD1 (6 bases). Germline V gene data show CDR1 as SGDLS and CDR2 as YYNGEE. This CDR3 spans 13 amino acids. V lost 4 bases to trimming and J lost 4 bases, with 11 bases between them. The CDR3: CASSSTGFYGYTF. Here the CDR3 DNA reads TGTGCCAGCAGCTCGACAGGATTCTATGGCTACACCTTC.

CDR3 sequence reads: CASSLRQGAYEKLFF. The CDR3, as DNA: TGTGCCAGCAGCCTACGACAGGGGGCTTATGAAAAACTGTTTTTT. The rearrangement uses TRBV14 and TRBJ1-4, with TRBD1 matching over 10 bases. V lost 4 bases and J lost 6; bases outside the gene matches: 5. The germline CDR1 and CDR2 sequences are SGHDN and FVKESK. This CDR3 has 15 amino acids.

J is TRBJ2-5 and V is TRBV5-4; a possible D gene is TRBD2 (7 bases). Germline lookup yields CDR1 SGHNT and CDR2 YYREEE (reference sequence). V was shortened by 4 bases and J by 5 bases, with 15 bases between the two germline ends. The CDR3 loop spans 14 amino acids. The CDR3 reads CASSLRGGGETQYF. CDR3 sequence (DNA): TGTGCCAGCAGCCTAAGAGGGGGAGGGGAGACCCAGTACTTC.

The chain uses TRBV11-3 and TRBJ2-3; D perhaps matches TRBD2 (7 bases). Germline V gives CDR1 SGHNT, CDR2 YENEEA. The CDR3 is 15 amino acids. V was trimmed by 1 base and J by 5 bases, leaving 13 bases between them. CDR3 DNA sequence: TGTGCCAGCAGCTTAGTTACGGGGGGCGGAGATACGCAGTATTTT. Encoded protein: CASSLVTGGGDTQYF.

V gene TRBV11-2 combines with J gene TRBJ1-1; D may be TRBD1 (5 bases). With 5 bases removed from V and 5 bases from J, the gap between germline ends came to 9 bases. CDR3 length equals 12 residues. Looked up from germline, CDR1 is SGHAT and CDR2 is FQNNGV. The CDR3 region is CASSARGTEAFF. CDR3 sequence (DNA): TGTGCCAGCAGCGCCCGGGGGACTGAAGCTTTCTTT.

V gene TRBV18 combines with J gene TRBJ2-5, with TRBD2 matching over 12 bases. J lost 2 bases, V lost 6 bases, and 10 bases had no gene match. This CDR3 region has 17 residues. Germline CDR1 KGHSH, CDR2 LQKENI. CDR3 region: CASSPTASGGDQETQYF. CDR3 DNA sequence: TGTGCCAGCTCCCCGACCGCTAGCGGGGGGGATCAAGAGACCCAGTACTTC.

On this clone itself: Possible read error: a much larger clone is one base away. At the DNA level, this CDR3 is encoded by other sequences in the same sample as well. The chain is built from TRBV7-9 and TRBJ2-7; weak D call: TRBD2 (5 bases). The V and J ends lost 5 bases and 0 bases respectively, with 23 bases between them. Germline CDR1 is SEHNR and CDR2 is FQNEAQ (reference sequence). This CDR3 region has 18 residues. CDR3 coding DNA: TGTGCCAGCAGCCCAAGATGGGGAGACACCACTTTCTCCTACGAGCAGTACTTC. The encoded protein is CASSPRWGDTTFSYEQYF. Full variable domain (outside the CDR3, taken from reference TRBV7-9 and TRBJ2-7): DTGVSQNPRHKITKRGQNVTFRCDPISEHNRLYWYRQTLGQGPEFLTYFQNEAQLEKSRLLSDRFSAERPKGSFSTLEIQRTEQGDSAMYLCASSPRWGDTTFSYEQYFGPGTRLTVT.

The rearrangement links TRBV5-1 to TRBJ1-2, with a possible D match to TRBD1 (5 bases). Germline CDR1 reads SGHRS; CDR2 reads YFSETQ. The CDR3 consists of 15 residues. V lost 0 bases and J 5 bases, leaving 14 bases between the germline ends. The CDR3 DNA sequence: TGCGCCAGCAGCTTGGGTACAGGCCTGACTTATGGCTACACCTTC. This sequence encodes CASSLGTGLTYGYTF.

The V call is TRBV5-1, the J call TRBJ2-6, with 7 bases fitting TRBD1. The CDR3 has 17 amino acids. V lost 0 bases, J lost 2 bases, and 5 bases stayed unmatched. Germline loops: CDR1 SGHRS, CDR2 YFSETQ. This chain's CDR3 is CASSLGYGTAGANVLTF. For the CDR3, the DNA is TGCGCCAGCAGCTTGGGCTACGGGACAGCTGGGGCCAACGTCCTGACTTTC.

V is TRBV30 and J is TRBJ2-5, with D uncertain. Trimming cost V 5 bases and J 5 bases, with 12 bases left between them. Germline-derived CDR1 and CDR2 are GTSNPN and SVGIG (reference sequence). This CDR3 spans 12 amino acids. The CDR3 nucleotides are TGTGCCTGGGAAAGAGACCGGGAGACCCAGTACTTC. The encoded protein is CAWERDRETQYF.

The J gene is TRBJ2-7, the V gene TRBV6-1; 9 bases fit TRBD2. CDR3 length: 17 residues. The V and J ends lost 2 bases and 0 bases, in that order; junction bases with no gene match: 8. Germline V lookup: CDR1 MNHNS, CDR2 SASEGT. CDR3 in DNA: TGTGCCAGCAGTGAACGCACTAGCGGGTTCTACTCCTACGAGCAGTACTTC. Protein: CASSERTSGFYSYEQYF.

The chain joins TRBV4-2 to TRBJ2-5, with 10 bases fitting TRBD2. The CDR3 totals 16 residues. Germline trimming cut 3 bases from V and 5 bases from J; bases unmatched to any gene: 9. Germline-derived CDR1 and CDR2 are LGHNA and YNFKEQ. The CDR3 loop is CASSQASLAGEETQYF. DNA for the CDR3: TGTGCCAGCAGCCAGGCGTCCCTAGCGGGGGAGGAGACCCAGTACTTC.

This clone showed up just a few times. V is TRBV19 and J is TRBJ1-6, with 7 bases lining up with TRBD1. V shed 7 bases and J 6 bases; nucleotides not matched to a gene: 12. The CDR3 loop spans 16 amino acids. The V gene's germline CDR1 is LNHDA and CDR2 SQIVND (reference sequence). The CDR3 sequence is CASKDRRATANSPLHF. CDR3 nucleotides: TGTGCCAGTAAGGACAGGCGGGCGACTGCTAATTCACCCCTCCACTTT.

This chain uses TRBV10-3 with TRBJ2-7, with a tentative D call TRBD1 (9 bases). The CDR3 runs to 17 residues. CDR1 ENHRY and CDR2 SYGVKD come from the germline V gene. Trimming shortened V by 3 bases and J by 4 bases, and 22 bases separated the two germline ends. The chain's CDR3 is CAISDPGQGSGGYEQYF. The CDR3 coding sequence is TGTGCCATCAGTGACCCTGGACAGGGGAGCGGGGGTTACGAGCAGTACTTC.

V and J are TRBV28 and TRBJ2-3; D unresolved. Trimming cost V 7 bases and J 2 bases, with 16 bases left between them. Germline assignment: CDR1 MDHEN and CDR2 SYDVKM. The CDR3 is 15 amino acids. The CDR3 sequence: CASTDPLAATDTQYF. The CDR3 coding sequence is TGTGCCAGCACCGACCCTCTTGCGGCCACAGATACGCAGTATTTT.

This chain joins TRBV7-2 and TRBJ2-5, with 10 bases that match TRBD2. The germline V gene encodes CDR1 SGHTA and CDR2 FQGNSA. Trimming took 5 bases from V and 4 from J; bases not matched to a gene: 4. This CDR3 has 14 residues. As DNA, the CDR3 is TGTGCCAGCAGCCAAACTAGCGGGGCAGAGACCCAGTACTTC. Its protein product is CASSQTSGAETQYF. Supplemented by reference TRBV7-2 and TRBJ2-5, the full variable domain reads GAGVSQSPSNKVTEKGKDVELRCDPISGHTALYWYRQSLGQGLEFLIYFQGNSAPDKSGLPSDRFSAERTGGSVSTLTIQRTQQEDSAVYLCASSQTSGAETQYFGPGTRLLVL.

The V gene is TRBV28, the J gene TRBJ1-2; D unclear. Germline assignment: CDR1 MDHEN and CDR2 SYDVKM. The CDR3 runs to 12 residues. V lost 5 bases to trimming and J lost 4 bases, with 8 bases between them. The CDR3 is CASSLGSYGYTF. As DNA, the CDR3 is TGTGCCAGCAGTCTTGGGAGCTATGGCTACACCTTC.

V usage is TRBV6-6 and J usage is TRBJ2-7; D is ambiguous. Looked up from germline, CDR1 is MNHNY and CDR2 is SVGAGI (reference sequence). CDR3 length: 14 residues. Trimming took off 6 bases at V and 3 bases at J, with 15 bases between the two ends. CDR3 DNA sequence: TGTGCCAGCAGCTCTCAGGCCCTCTACTACGAGCAGTACTTC. Protein sequence: CASSSQALYYEQYF.

The V and J genes are TRBV5-8 and TRBJ2-7; D gene uncertain. Trimming shortened V by 0 bases and J by 10 bases, and 5 bases separated the two germline ends. Germline assignment: CDR1 SGHTS and CDR2 YDEGEE. The CDR3 runs 10 residues. This CDR3 reads CASSLGPQYF. CDR3 DNA sequence: TGTGCCAGCAGCTTGGGACCCCAGTACTTC.

The J gene is TRBJ2-6, the V gene TRBV30; 7 bases are shared with TRBD1. CDR1 and CDR2 from the germline V gene are GTSNPN and SVGIG (reference sequence). The V segment lost 0 bases and the J segment 0 bases; nucleotides outside the gene matches: 2. CDR3 length equals 16 residues. CDR3 sequence reads: CAWSVGTASGANVLTF. The CDR3 DNA is TGTGCCTGGAGTGTTGGGACAGCCTCTGGGGCCAACGTCCTGACTTTC.

V and J are TRBV5-1 and TRBJ2-5, with D uncertain. Per the germline V gene, CDR1 is SGHRS and CDR2 is YFSETQ. The CDR3 is 14 amino acids. The germline V and J ends were trimmed by 4 bases and 7 bases, with 17 bases remaining between them. The CDR3 here is CASSATDGIGTQYF. The CDR3, as DNA: TGCGCCAGCAGCGCGACGGACGGAATCGGGACCCAGTACTTC.

The chain is built from TRBV4-1 and TRBJ1-5; D not certain. This CDR3 is built from 14 residues. The germline CDR1 and CDR2 sequences are MGHRA and YSYEKL. V lost 0 bases, J lost 9 bases, and 12 bases lay in between. CDR3 sequence: CASSQEIVFRPQHF. The CDR3 nucleotides are TGCGCCAGCAGCCAAGAAATAGTATTCCGGCCCCAGCATTTT.

V is TRBV18 and J is TRBJ1-6, with TRBD1 matching 7 bases. The CDR3 is 17 amino acids. J lost 8 bases, V lost 0 bases, and 10 bases had no gene match. CDR1 and CDR2 from the germline V gene are KGHSH and LQKENI. The CDR3 loop reads CASSPPSSRGLDSPLHF. CDR3 in DNA: TGTGCCAGCTCACCACCGTCTAGCAGGGGGTTGGATTCACCCCTCCACTTT. Full variable domain (remainder filled in from reference TRBV18 and TRBJ1-6): NAGVMQNPRHLVRRRGQEARLRCSPMKGHSHVYWYRQLPEEGLKFMVYLQKENIIDESGMPKERFSAEFPKEGPSILRIQQVVRGDSAAYFCASSPPSSRGLDSPLHFGNGTRLTVT.

The chain couples TRBV4-1 to TRBJ1-1; D is undetermined. Germline V gene sequence: CDR1 MGHRA, CDR2 YSYEKL. This CDR3 is built from 13 residues. The ends were cut back, 4 bases at V and 7 bases at J, with 13 bases in the middle. The CDR3 loop reads CASSPARGNEAFF. CDR3 nucleotides: TGCGCCAGCAGCCCCGCCCGGGGAAATGAAGCTTTCTTT.

This clone has only a few counts. The chain couples TRBV4-2 to TRBJ1-6; maybe TRBD1 (5 bases). The CDR3 has 13 residues. CDR1 and CDR2 (germline): LGHNA, YNFKEQ. The germline V and J ends were trimmed by 2 bases and 13 bases, with 12 bases remaining between them. DNA of the CDR3: TGTGCCAGCAGCCAAACAGGACGGTCCCCCCTCCACTTT. Translated, it gives CASSQTGRSPLHF.